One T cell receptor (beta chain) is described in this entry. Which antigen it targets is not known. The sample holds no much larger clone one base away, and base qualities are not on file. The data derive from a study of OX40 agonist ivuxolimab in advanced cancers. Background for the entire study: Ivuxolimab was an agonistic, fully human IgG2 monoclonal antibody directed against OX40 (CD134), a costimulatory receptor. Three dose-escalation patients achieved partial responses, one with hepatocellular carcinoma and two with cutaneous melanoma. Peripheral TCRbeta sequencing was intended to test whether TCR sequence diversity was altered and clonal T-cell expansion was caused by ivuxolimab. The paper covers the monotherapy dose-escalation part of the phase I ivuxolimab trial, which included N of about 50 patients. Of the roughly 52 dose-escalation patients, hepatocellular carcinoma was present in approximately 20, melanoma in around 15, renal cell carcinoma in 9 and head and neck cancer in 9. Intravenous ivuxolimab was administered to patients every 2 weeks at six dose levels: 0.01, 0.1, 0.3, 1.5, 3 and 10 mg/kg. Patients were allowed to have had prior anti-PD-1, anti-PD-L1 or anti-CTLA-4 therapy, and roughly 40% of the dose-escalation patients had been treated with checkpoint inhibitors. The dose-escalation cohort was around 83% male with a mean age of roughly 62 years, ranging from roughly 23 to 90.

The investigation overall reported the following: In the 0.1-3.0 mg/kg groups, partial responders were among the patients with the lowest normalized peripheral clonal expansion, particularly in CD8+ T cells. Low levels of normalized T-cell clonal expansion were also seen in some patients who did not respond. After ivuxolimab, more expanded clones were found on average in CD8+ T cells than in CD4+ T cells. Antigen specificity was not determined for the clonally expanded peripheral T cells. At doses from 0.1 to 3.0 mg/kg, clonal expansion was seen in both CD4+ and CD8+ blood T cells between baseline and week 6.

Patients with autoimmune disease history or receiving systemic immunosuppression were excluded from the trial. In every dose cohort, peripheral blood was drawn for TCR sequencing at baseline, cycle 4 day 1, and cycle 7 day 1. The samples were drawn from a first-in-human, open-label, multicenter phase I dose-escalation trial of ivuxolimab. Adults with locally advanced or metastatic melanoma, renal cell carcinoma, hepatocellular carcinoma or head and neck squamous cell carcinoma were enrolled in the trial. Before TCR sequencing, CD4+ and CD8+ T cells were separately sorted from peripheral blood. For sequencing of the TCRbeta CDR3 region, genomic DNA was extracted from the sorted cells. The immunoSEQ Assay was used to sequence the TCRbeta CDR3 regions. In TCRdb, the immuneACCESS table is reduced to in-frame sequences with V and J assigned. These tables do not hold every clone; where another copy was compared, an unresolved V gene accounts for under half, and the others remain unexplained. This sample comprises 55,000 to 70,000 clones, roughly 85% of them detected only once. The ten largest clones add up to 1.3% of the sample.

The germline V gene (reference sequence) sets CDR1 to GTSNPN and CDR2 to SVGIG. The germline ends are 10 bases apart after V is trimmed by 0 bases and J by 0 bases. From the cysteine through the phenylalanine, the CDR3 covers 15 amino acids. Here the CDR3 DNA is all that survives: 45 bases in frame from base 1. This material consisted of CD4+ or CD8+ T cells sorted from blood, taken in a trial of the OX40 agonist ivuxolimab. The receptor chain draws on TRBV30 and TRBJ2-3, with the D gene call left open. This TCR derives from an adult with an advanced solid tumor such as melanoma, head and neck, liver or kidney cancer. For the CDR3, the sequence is CAWSVLDSSTDTQYF. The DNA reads TGTGCCTGGAGTGTATTAGACTCAAGCACAGATACGCAGTATTTT. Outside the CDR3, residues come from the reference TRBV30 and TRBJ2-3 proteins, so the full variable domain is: SQTIHQWPATLVQPVGSPLSLECTVEGTSNPNLYWYRQAAGRGLQLLFYSVGIGQISSEVPQNLSASRPQDRQFILSSKKLLLSDSGFYLCAWSVLDSSTDTQYFGPGTRLTVL.